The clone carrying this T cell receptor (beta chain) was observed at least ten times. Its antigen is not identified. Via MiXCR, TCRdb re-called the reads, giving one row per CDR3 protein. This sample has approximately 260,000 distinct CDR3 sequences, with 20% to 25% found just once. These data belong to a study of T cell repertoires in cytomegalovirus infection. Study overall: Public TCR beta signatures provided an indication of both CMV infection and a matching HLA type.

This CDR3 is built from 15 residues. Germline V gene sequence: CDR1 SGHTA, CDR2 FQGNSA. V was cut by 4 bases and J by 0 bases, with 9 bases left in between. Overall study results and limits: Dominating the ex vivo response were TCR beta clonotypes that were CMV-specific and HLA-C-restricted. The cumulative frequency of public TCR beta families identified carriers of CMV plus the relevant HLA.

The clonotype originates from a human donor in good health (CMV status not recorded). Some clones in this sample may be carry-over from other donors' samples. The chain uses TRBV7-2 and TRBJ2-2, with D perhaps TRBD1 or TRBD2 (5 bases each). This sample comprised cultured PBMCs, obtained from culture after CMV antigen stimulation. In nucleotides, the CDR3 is TGTGCCAGCAGCTCCGGGACCCCGAACACCGGGGAGCTGTTTTTT. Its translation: CASSSGTPNTGELFF.